This TCR beta chain was observed in a study of shared T cell receptors in the human thymus. Germline CDR1 and CDR2: MDHEN and SYDVKM. There are 20 residues in the CDR3. V lost 3 bases, J lost 2 bases, and 17 bases stayed unmatched. Generated by immunoSEQ multiplex PCR, the TCRdb table keeps only in-frame clones and is missing some. This table holds about 660,000 clones, more than 75% found once. The same sample was also studied in work on human thymus T cells. That report notes: Each of the donors was a healthy Finnish infant who was undergoing open corrective cardiac surgery for congenital heart defects. Thymic tissue was derived from resections collected during corrective heart surgery. Seemingly biased V and J gene usage marked thymic and blood repertoires. Related research examined unrelated individuals and reported that their thymic repertoires overlapped highly.

This TCR derives from a boy under two years old with a congenital heart defect. Sequenced: thymocytes. The rearrangement joins TRBV28 to TRBJ2-3; 10 nucleotides align to TRBD2. The CDR3 spells CASSFLSSGRATDPTDTQYF. CDR3 bases: TGTGCCAGCAGTTTTCTTTCTAGCGGGAGAGCGACAGATCCCACAGATACGCAGTATTTT.